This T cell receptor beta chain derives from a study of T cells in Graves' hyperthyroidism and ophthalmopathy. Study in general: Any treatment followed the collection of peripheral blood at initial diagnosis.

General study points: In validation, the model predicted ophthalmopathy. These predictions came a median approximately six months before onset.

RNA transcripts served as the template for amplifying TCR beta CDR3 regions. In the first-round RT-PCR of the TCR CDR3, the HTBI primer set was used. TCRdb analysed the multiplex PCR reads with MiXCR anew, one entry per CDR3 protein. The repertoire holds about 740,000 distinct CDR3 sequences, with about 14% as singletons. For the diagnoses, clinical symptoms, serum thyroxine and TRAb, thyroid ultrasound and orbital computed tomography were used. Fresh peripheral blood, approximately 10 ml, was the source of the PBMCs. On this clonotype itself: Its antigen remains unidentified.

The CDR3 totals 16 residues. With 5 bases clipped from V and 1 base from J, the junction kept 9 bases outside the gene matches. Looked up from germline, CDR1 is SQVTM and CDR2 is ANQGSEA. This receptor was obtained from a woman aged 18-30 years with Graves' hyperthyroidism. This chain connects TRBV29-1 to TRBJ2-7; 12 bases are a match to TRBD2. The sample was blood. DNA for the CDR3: TGCAGCGTTAAAGGACTAGCGGGGTGGGGGTCCTACGAGCAGTACTTC. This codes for CSVKGLAGWGSYEQYF.